The 26 T cell receptor beta chains presented below share a single source sample, sequenced in a study of shared clonotypes between healthy human individuals. The method was immunoSEQ multiplex PCR; TCRdb's version includes in-frame clones alone and lacks a portion of them. The table records about 520,000 clones, roughly 95% of them present only once. The sample comprised naive CD4+ T cells sorted from blood. Subset reported: CD45RA+ positively selected. Receptor source: a woman in her twenties or thirties in good health.

V usage is TRBV19 and J usage is TRBJ2-5, with D tentatively TRBD1 (5 bases). The J call is doubtful: the DNA matches TRBJ2-7 better. Germline CDR1 reads LNHDA; CDR2 reads SQIVND (reference sequence). This CDR3 has 14 residues. In DNA, the CDR3 is TGTGCCAGTAGTATACGGCAGGGCGCCTACGAGCAGTACTTC. This codes for CASSIRQGAYEQYF.

Details on this clone: The same CDR3 can be traced to other DNA sequences in this sample. This chain joins TRBV27 and TRBJ1-2; 8 positions agree with TRBD1. Looked up from germline, CDR1 is MNHEY and CDR2 is SMNVEV (reference sequence). The length of the CDR3 is 14 residues. Trimming at V came to 5 bases and at J to 4 bases, leaving 6 bases not matched to a gene. This chain's CDR3 is CASSTGQGVYGYTF. The DNA of the CDR3 is TGTGCCAGCAGTACCGGACAGGGCGTCTATGGCTACACCTTC.

J is TRBJ2-5 and V is TRBV6-5; possibly TRBD2 for D (6 bases). The J call is uncertain, as TRBJ2-7 better fits the DNA end. Germline V gives CDR1 MNHEY, CDR2 SVGAGI. CDR3 length equals 14 residues. The CDR3 sequence: CASSYSGGSYEQYF. The CDR3 region has the DNA TGTGCCAGCAGTTACTCAGGAGGGTCCTACGAGCAGTACTTC.

J is TRBJ2-3 and V is TRBV9, with D perhaps TRBD1 or TRBD2 (7 bases each). The CDR3 consists of 17 residues. Trimming removed 6 bases at V and 4 bases at J, with 24 bases between. Germline-derived CDR1 and CDR2 are SGDLS and YYNGEE. The CDR3 protein is CASTQGGSGPVADTQYF. The CDR3, as DNA: TGTGCCAGCACCCAGGGGGGGAGCGGGCCGGTTGCAGATACGCAGTATTTT.

The chain has TRBV2 and TRBJ2-2, with 7 bases fitting TRBD2. J lost 5 bases, V lost 4 bases, and 10 bases had no gene match. This CDR3 region has 16 residues. Germline V gene lookup returns CDR1 SNHLY and CDR2 FYNNEI. As DNA, the CDR3 is TGTGCCAGCAGTGGCGGACTAGTTGGGAGTACCGGGGAGCTGTTTTTT. This gives the protein CASSGGLVGSTGELFF.

The chain couples TRBV28 to TRBJ1-1, with 8 bases lining up with TRBD1. Unmatched junction bases numbered 6, after V lost 3 bases and J lost 3 bases. The CDR3 spans 15 residues. The V gene's germline CDR1 is MDHEN and CDR2 SYDVKM. In DNA, the CDR3 is TGTGCCAGCAGTTTTGGACAGGGAATCTACACTGAAGCTTTCTTT. This sequence encodes CASSFGQGIYTEAFF.

The chain has TRBV27 and TRBJ2-7; D remains ambiguous. Germline V CDR1 and CDR2: MNHEY, SMNVEV (reference sequence). V dropped 4 bases and J dropped 4 bases, with 11 bases sitting between them. The CDR3 is 13 residues long. The CDR3 region is CASSSQPIYEQYF. For the CDR3, the DNA is TGTGCCAGCAGTTCCCAACCGATATACGAGCAGTACTTC.

The chain is built from TRBV18 and TRBJ1-2, with unresolved D. The CDR3 has 15 residues. Germline assignment: CDR1 KGHSH and CDR2 LQKENI. Deletions cut 3 bases from V and 7 bases from J, with 18 bases between. This CDR3 reads CASSPRDSRIRGYTF. The DNA of the CDR3 is TGTGCCAGCTCACCTCGGGATTCTCGTATTCGTGGCTACACCTTC.

The chain joins TRBV9 to TRBJ1-1; D remains ambiguous. V lost 0 bases and J lost 0, with 9 bases in between. In germline, CDR1 is SGDLS, CDR2 YYNGEE. This CDR3 comprises 15 residues. The CDR3, as DNA: TGTGCCAGCAGCGTAGCGGCCGTCGTGAACACTGAAGCTTTCTTT. Translating it yields CASSVAAVVNTEAFF.

The V call is TRBV5-1, the J call TRBJ1-1; TRBD1 matches at 9 bases. Germline values: CDR1 SGHRS, CDR2 YFSETQ. CDR3 length equals 17 residues. Trimming cost V 4 bases and J 1 base; bases outside gene matches: 11. CDR3 protein: CASSTGQGLARNTEAFF. For the CDR3, the DNA is TGCGCCAGCAGCACGGGACAGGGTCTAGCGCGGAACACTGAAGCTTTCTTT.

The chain employs TRBV19 and TRBJ2-1; D tentatively fits TRBD1 or TRBD2 (5 bases each). V was shortened by 2 bases and J by 0 bases, with 17 bases between the two germline ends. The CDR3 contains 18 residues. Germline V lookup: CDR1 LNHDA, CDR2 SQIVND (reference sequence). The chain's CDR3 is CASSIRLGEQNSYNEQFF. The CDR3 coding sequence is TGTGCCAGTAGTATACGTCTGGGGGAACAAAACTCCTACAATGAGCAGTTCTTC.

The rearrangement joins TRBV4-1 to TRBJ2-1; D unresolved. Trimming removed 0 bases at V and 0 bases at J, with 15 bases between. Germline-derived CDR1 and CDR2 are MGHRA and YSYEKL. The CDR3 consists of 18 residues. The CDR3 DNA follows: TGCGCCAGCAGCCAAGATCGGGCGATAGCCTTCTCCTACAATGAGCAGTTCTTC. The encoded protein is CASSQDRAIAFSYNEQFF.

The chain employs TRBV28 and TRBJ1-2; TRBD1 agrees at 10 bases. The CDR3 is made up of 14 amino acids. In germline, CDR1 is MDHEN, CDR2 SYDVKM. Losses at the gene ends were 9 bases for V and 8 bases for J; bases not matched to a gene: 12. DNA for the CDR3: TGTGCCAGTAACATTGGGACAGGGGTTTTCGGCTACACCTTC. This gives the protein CASNIGTGVFGYTF.

This sequence joins TRBV7-3 and TRBJ2-1; 8 bases align to TRBD1. Germline V gene data show CDR1 as SGHTA and CDR2 as FQGTGA. This CDR3 region has 14 residues. Germline trimming cut 4 bases from V and 2 bases from J; bases unmatched to any gene: 1. The CDR3: CASSWGQAYNEQFF. CDR3 in DNA: TGTGCCAGCAGCTGGGGACAGGCCTACAATGAGCAGTTCTTC.

Comments on this clone: The same CDR3 is also encoded by other DNA sequences in this sample. J is TRBJ2-7 and V is TRBV11-3; 11 nucleotides match TRBD1. Germline V gene data show CDR1 as SGHNT and CDR2 as YENEEA. The junction had 4 bases not matched to a gene; V was cut back by 5 bases and J by 1 base. CDR3 size: 15 residues. Written as DNA, the CDR3 is TGTGCCAGCAGCCTCGGACAGGGGGCTTCCTACGAGCAGTACTTC. It translates to CASSLGQGASYEQYF.

This chain links TRBV28 with TRBJ2-7, with 9 bases matching TRBD1. V lost 10 bases, J lost 3 bases, and 13 bases stayed unmatched. The CDR3 is made up of 15 amino acids. Per the germline V gene, CDR1 is MDHEN and CDR2 is SYDVKM. The CDR3 DNA is TGTGCCATCGAACAGGGGGCTGGTGAAGGCTACGAGCAGTACTTC. Protein product: CAIEQGAGEGYEQYF.

The sample holds one count of this clone. This chain joins TRBV13 and TRBJ1-2; the match to TRBD1 covers 8 bases. The junction had 4 bases not matched to a gene; V was cut back by 6 bases and J by 7 bases. The CDR3 consists of 12 residues. CDR1 and CDR2 from the germline V gene are PRHDT and FYEKMQ (reference sequence). The CDR3 protein is CASSPDRGGYTF. The DNA of the CDR3 is TGTGCCAGCAGTCCCGACAGGGGTGGCTACACCTTC.

V and J are TRBV28 and TRBJ2-7; 7 bases agree with TRBD1. The CDR3 has 15 residues. Unmatched junction bases numbered 10, after V lost 5 bases and J lost 3 bases. Germline CDR1 and CDR2: MDHEN and SYDVKM. CDR3 loop: CASSPRQGNLYEQYF. The CDR3 bases are TGTGCCAGCAGTCCTCGACAGGGTAACCTCTACGAGCAGTACTTC.

The chain links TRBV7-9 to TRBJ2-1; the D gene could be TRBD1 or TRBD2 (5 bases each). V lost 5 bases and J 9 bases, leaving 17 bases between the germline ends. There are 14 residues in the CDR3. Looked up from germline, CDR1 is SEHNR and CDR2 is FQNEAQ (reference sequence). For the CDR3, the DNA is TGTGCCAGCAGCCCGGGGACGTCGGAGACTGAGCAGTTCTTC. This sequence encodes CASSPGTSETEQFF.

This chain connects TRBV29-1 to TRBJ2-1; 8 bases are a match to TRBD2. Germline CDR1 SQVTM, CDR2 ANQGSEA. CDR3 length: 14 amino acids. J gave up 4 bases and V 6 bases, and 8 bases lay outside the gene matches. This chain's CDR3 is CSVGAGVIYNEQFF. The CDR3 coding sequence is TGCAGCGTGGGAGCGGGAGTGATTTACAATGAGCAGTTCTTC.

The chain has TRBV4-1 and TRBJ1-2, with unresolved D. V lost 1 base, J lost 4 bases, and 7 bases lay in between. CDR3 size: 13 residues. Germline values: CDR1 MGHRA, CDR2 YSYEKL. The CDR3 coding sequence is TGCGCCAGCAGCCAAGTTGGAGCCTATGGCTACACCTTC. It codes for CASSQVGAYGYTF.

The chain recombines TRBV5-1 with TRBJ2-3, with TRBD1 as a possible D gene (5 bases). Deletions cut 0 bases from V and 6 bases from J, with 14 bases between. The CDR3 covers 15 residues. The V gene's germline CDR1 is SGHRS and CDR2 YFSETQ. CDR3 amino acids: CASSLGAGSADTQYF. DNA for the CDR3: TGCGCCAGCAGCTTGGGCGCAGGGTCGGCGGATACGCAGTATTTT.

The V and J genes are TRBV5-4 and TRBJ1-5, with D possibly matching TRBD1 (5 bases). CDR3 length equals 14 residues. Per germline, CDR1 SGHNT and CDR2 YYREEE (reference sequence). Trimming left V 4 bases short and J 4 bases short, with 12 bases between. CDR3 in DNA: TGTGCCAGCAGCCTGGGGGGAGATAATCAGCCCCAGCATTTT. Translating it yields CASSLGGDNQPQHF. The full variable domain, completed using reference TRBV5-4 and TRBJ1-5, is ETGVTQSPTHLIKTRGQQVTLRCSSQSGHNTVSWYQQALGQGPQFIFQYYREEENGRGNFPPRFSGLQFPNYSSELNVNALELDDSALYLCASSLGGDNQPQHFGDGTRLSIL.

The V and J genes are TRBV6-4 and TRBJ2-5; 11 nucleotides agree with TRBD2. The J call may be mistaken, given a closer DNA end match to TRBJ2-7. The CDR3 covers 14 residues. Looked up from germline, CDR1 is MRHNA and CDR2 is SNTAGT. CDR3 sequence: CARKLAGGPYEQYF. The CDR3 DNA is TGTGCCAGAAAATTAGCGGGAGGGCCCTACGAGCAGTACTTC.

V is TRBV6-5 and J is TRBJ1-4; 7 positions match TRBD1. There are 14 residues in the CDR3. Losses at the gene ends were 4 bases for V and 1 base for J; bases not matched to a gene: 0. CDR1 is MNHEY and CDR2 is SVGAGI in the germline V gene. The DNA for the CDR3 is TGTGCCAGCAGTTGGGACAGAACTAATGAAAAACTGTTTTTT. Protein: CASSWDRTNEKLFF.

The rearrangement joins TRBV29-1 to TRBJ2-3; 9 bases agree with TRBD2. CDR1 SQVTM and CDR2 ANQGSEA come from the germline V gene. V shed 5 bases and J 3 bases; nucleotides not matched to a gene: 9. The CDR3 runs to 15 residues. CDR3 protein: CSVQNLAGITDTQYF. DNA for the CDR3: TGCAGCGTTCAAAATCTAGCGGGGATAACAGATACGCAGTATTTT.